This T cell receptor (beta chain) is drawn from a study of T cell responses to AZD1222 COVID-19 vaccine. Notes on the study in general: After the peak T cell response, and only then, were repertoires sampled. At baseline, just 5 or 6 AZD1222 recipients tested seropositive.

The CDR3 covers 12 residues. V lost 8 bases and J lost 4, with 9 bases in between. Comments on this clone: The antigen is undetermined.

TCRdb's table, derived via immunoSEQ multiplex PCR, lists solely in-frame clones and lacks some. The profile shows more than 150,000 clones, 87% of them singletons. The V and J genes are TRBV12-3 or TRBV12-4 and TRBJ1-5, with D tentatively TRBD1 (5 bases). This clonotype was obtained from an adult who received the AZD1222 COVID-19 vaccine. The starting material was peripheral blood, obtained 28 days after the second AZD1222 dose. The CDR3 bases are TGTGCCAGCCGAAGGGGTAATCAGCCCCAGCATTTT. Its translation: CASRRGNQPQHF.